This T cell receptor beta chain came from a study of blood T cell repertoires in COVID-19. Study information: PBMCs, B-cell-depleted T cells, or T cells were the source of the cDNA or gDNA that made up the material.

Clones were sequenced by immunoSEQ multiplex PCR, and TCRdb holds only the in-frame ones, with some missing. The profile shows fewer than 400,000 clones, approximately 85% of them singletons. V was clipped by 4 bases and J by 4 bases, with 16 bases between them. CDR1 is SGHDN, CDR2 FVKESK, per germline. The CDR3 is made up of 15 amino acids. Living in 24 US areas, the participants were between roughly 18 and 90 years of age. V gene TRBV14 combines with J gene TRBJ1-1, with D possibly TRBD1 on 6 matching bases. The sample was PBMCs or T cells enriched from blood (not recorded which). This clonotype was sampled from a man aged 25 to 40 who had recovered from COVID-19. This CDR3 is CASSPLGRGSTEAFF. The DNA of the CDR3 is TGTGCCAGCAGCCCCCTCGGCAGGGGAAGCACTGAAGCTTTCTTT.